The TCR beta chain described here comes from a study of PD-1 blockade in mismatch repair-deficient tumors. Overall study context: Patients had around 11 mismatch repair-deficient cancer types and were previously treated and progressing. General study points: After pembrolizumab, tumor-resident clones rose rapidly, then generally contracted before radiologic responses.

The repertoire was sequenced with immunoSEQ multiplex PCR; TCRdb's copy has only in-frame clones and lacks some. The table includes some 120,000 clones, around nine tenths detected once. A single count supports this clone. Its target is unknown. Germline values: CDR1 GTSNPN, CDR2 SVGIG (reference sequence). The CDR3 extends over 16 amino acids. V lost 0 bases and J lost 4, with 18 bases in between. Mismatch repair deficiency was confirmed in all patients, by PCR or immunohistochemistry. The TCR-sequenced patients were a few responders to pembrolizumab. This chain joins TRBV30 and TRBJ1-2; D is ambiguous. The source was peripheral blood, collected approximately 71 weeks after starting pembrolizumab. This receptor was taken from an adult with mismatch repair-deficient cancer. The CDR3 region is CAWSVFSVRRSYGYTF. The CDR3 bases are TGTGCCTGGAGTGTATTCTCCGTGAGGAGAAGCTATGGCTACACCTTC.